This TCR beta chain is drawn from a study of cytomegalovirus exposure and HLA in healthy donors. Study-wide background: Counted in an early data release were tens of millions of unique TCRs from HLA-typed donors.

Study results and limitations: V- and J-gene trimming of TCR beta was linked (in a later analysis) to a missense DCLRE1C variant. Other equally common chains were less clonally expanded than HLA-associated TCR beta chains, a later analysis showed.

Donors consisted of healthy bone marrow donors. V dropped 4 bases and J dropped 2 bases, with 4 bases sitting between them. The CDR3 sequence is 13 residues long. CDR1 is SGHDT and CDR2 is YYEEEE in the germline V gene. On this clone: The antigen remains unidentified.

Vbeta (60) and Jbeta (13) primers were used in the PCR. The data were produced by immunoSEQ multiplex PCR, yet TCRdb's version contains in-frame clones alone and is incomplete. The sample lists nearly 110,000 clones; less than 80% were seen once. Sequencing was carried out using PBMCs. V usage is TRBV5-6 and J usage is TRBJ1-6; D ambiguous. The sequence was obtained from a man in his sixties in good health and CMV-seronegative. CDR3 loop: CASSQTYNSPLHF. Here the CDR3 DNA reads TGTGCCAGCAGCCAGACCTATAATTCACCCCTCCACTTT. Full variable domain (remainder filled in from reference TRBV5-6 and TRBJ1-6): DAGVTQSPTHLIKTRGQQVTLRCSPKSGHDTVSWYQQALGQGPQFIFQYYEEEERQRGNFPDRFSGHQFPNYSSELNVNALLLGDSALYLCASSQTYNSPLHFGNGTRLTVT.